Sequencing of this TCR beta chain was carried out in a study of blood T cell repertoires in COVID-19. Sequencing was performed with immunoSEQ multiplex PCR; in TCRdb, only in-frame clones are kept and a portion is missing. The sample contains tens of thousands of clones, 70% to 85% of which appear only once. Germline loops: CDR1 SGHNT, CDR2 YYREEE (reference sequence). This CDR3 contains 13 residues. V was clipped by 1 base and J by 2 bases, with 6 bases between them. The origin of this receptor is a man at least 80 years old with active or convalescent COVID-19. This chain uses TRBV5-4 with TRBJ1-2, with D unresolved. Sequences were obtained from peripheral blood. CDR3 sequence: CASSLSLNYGYTF. In nucleotides, the CDR3 is TGTGCCAGCAGCTTGTCCCTAAACTATGGCTACACCTTC.